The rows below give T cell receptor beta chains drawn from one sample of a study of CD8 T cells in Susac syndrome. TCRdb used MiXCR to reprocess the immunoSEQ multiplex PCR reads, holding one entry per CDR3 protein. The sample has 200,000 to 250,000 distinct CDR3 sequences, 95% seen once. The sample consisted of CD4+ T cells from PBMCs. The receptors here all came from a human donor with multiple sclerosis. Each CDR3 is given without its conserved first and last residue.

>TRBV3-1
ASSLLGQGNTEAF
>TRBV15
ATSDPGENQPQH
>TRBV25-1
ASSVRGRTEAF
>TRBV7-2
ASSSGTSYNEQF
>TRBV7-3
ASSLLGQGHSPLH
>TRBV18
ASSREQGKNTEAF
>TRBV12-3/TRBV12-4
ASSFYSGSLHEQY
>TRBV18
ASSPDTGTWTQY
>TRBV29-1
SVDRIFLETQY
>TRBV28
ASSFHRGSGANVLT
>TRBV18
ASSPPGVTDKAF
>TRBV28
ASSLFGPGNQPQH
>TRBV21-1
ASSNFETGPDGYT
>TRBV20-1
SALGLAPSNEQF
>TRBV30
AWIAVRSQAF
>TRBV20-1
SARDPRTGITNTEAF
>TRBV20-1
SATLAGVRGEQY
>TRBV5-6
ASSLYQASGANVLT
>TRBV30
AWGTYNEQF
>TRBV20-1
SAGTSAPYEQY
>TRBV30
AWSADSYGYT
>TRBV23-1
ASSQRQTKCEQY
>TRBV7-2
ASSQQTDYNEQF
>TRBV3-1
ASSHRGGGAAGELF
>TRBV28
ASSWSEGYT
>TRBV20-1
SARDRAWQY
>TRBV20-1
SARDPIVLGRLHTGELF
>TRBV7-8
ASSFAAKFSNQPQH
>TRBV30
AWSVSAGYT
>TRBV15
ATSRGDGLDSNQPQH
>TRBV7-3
ASSSPLAGTGELF
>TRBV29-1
SVGRQYNEQF
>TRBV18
ASSLYVGGTHNEQF
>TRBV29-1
SVGDLGAGLAREQF
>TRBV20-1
SASVGGTETQY
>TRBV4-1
ASSQGGLAAANTGELF
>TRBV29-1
SVANYGEPNEKLF
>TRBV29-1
SVETGSGANVLT
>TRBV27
ASSPFGGGFLYGYT
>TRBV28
ASSSGGGQY
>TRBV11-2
ASSTVAGLGETQY
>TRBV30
ALTEKETQY
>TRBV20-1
SARDAGGDEQY
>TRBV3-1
ASSPLVAGGYNEQF
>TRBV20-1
SASRASGGKETQY
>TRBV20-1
SARDRDIFDEQY
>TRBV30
AWGTNNEQF
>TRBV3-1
ASSPGTFLTYEQY
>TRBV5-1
ASSLASRTGGRNSPLH